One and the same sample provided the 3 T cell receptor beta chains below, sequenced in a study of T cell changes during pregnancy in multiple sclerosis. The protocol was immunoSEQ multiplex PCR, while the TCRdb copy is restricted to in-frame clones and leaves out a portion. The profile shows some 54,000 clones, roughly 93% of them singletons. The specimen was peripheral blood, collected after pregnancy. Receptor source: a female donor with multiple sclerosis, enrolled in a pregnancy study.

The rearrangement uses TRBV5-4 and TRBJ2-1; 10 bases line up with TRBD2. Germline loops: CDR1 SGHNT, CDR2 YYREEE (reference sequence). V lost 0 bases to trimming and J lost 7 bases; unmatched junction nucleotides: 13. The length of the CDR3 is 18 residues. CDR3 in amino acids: CASSLGSSGSYFRNEQFF. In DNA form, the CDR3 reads TGTGCCAGCAGCTTGGGATCTAGCGGGAGTTATTTTAGGAATGAGCAGTTCTTC. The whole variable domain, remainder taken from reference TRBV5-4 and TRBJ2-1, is ETGVTQSPTHLIKTRGQQVTLRCSSQSGHNTVSWYQQALGQGPQFIFQYYREEENGRGNFPPRFSGLQFPNYSSELNVNALELDDSALYLCASSLGSSGSYFRNEQFFGPGTRLTVL.

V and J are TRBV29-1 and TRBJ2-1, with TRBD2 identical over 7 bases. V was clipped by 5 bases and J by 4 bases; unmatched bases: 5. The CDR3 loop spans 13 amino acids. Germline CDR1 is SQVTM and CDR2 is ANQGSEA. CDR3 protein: CSVRGSGYNEQFF. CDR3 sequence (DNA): TGCAGCGTTCGGGGTAGCGGGTACAATGAGCAGTTCTTC.

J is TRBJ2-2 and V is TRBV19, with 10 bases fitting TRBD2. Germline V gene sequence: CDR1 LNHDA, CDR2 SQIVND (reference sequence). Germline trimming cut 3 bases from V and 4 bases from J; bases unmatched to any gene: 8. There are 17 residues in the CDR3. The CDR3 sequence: CASSILGLAGVTGELFF. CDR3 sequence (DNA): TGTGCCAGTAGTATTCTCGGGCTAGCGGGAGTCACCGGGGAGCTGTTTTTT.